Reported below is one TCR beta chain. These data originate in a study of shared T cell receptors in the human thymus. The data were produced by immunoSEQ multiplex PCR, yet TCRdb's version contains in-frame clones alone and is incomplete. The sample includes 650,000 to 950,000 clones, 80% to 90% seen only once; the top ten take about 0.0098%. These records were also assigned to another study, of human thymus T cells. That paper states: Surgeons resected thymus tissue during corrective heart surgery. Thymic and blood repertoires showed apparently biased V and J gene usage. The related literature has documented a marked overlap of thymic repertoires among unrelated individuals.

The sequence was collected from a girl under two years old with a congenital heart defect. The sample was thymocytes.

CDR3: CASSQGLGAGGSPYEQYF. DNA for the CDR3: TGCGCCAGCAGCCAAGGGTTGGGGGCGGGGGGATCTCCATACGAGCAGTACTTC. The chain joins TRBV4-3 to TRBJ2-7; 8 bases line up with TRBD2. Germline trimming cut 1 base from V and 4 bases from J; bases unmatched to any gene: 15. The CDR3 spans 18 residues. Per the germline V gene, CDR1 is LGHNA and CDR2 is YSLEER.